Following are 15 T cell receptor beta chains from one sample sequenced in a study of CD8 T cells in ankylosing spondylitis. TCRdb analysed the 5' RACE reads with MiXCR anew, one entry per CDR3 protein. The profile shows under 250,000 distinct CDR3 sequences, about 26% of them singletons. The sample comprised blood, either unsorted or a sorted T cell fraction (not recorded which). These receptors were collected from a male donor with ankylosing spondylitis or in good health (not recorded which).

V is TRBV5-6 and J is TRBJ2-7; D uncertain. Germline V gene lookup returns CDR1 SGHDT and CDR2 YYEEEE. V dropped 2 bases and J dropped 4 bases, with 10 bases sitting between them. The CDR3 loop spans 13 amino acids. CDR3 residues: CASSFVGGYEQYF. Written as DNA, the CDR3 is TGTGCCAGCAGCTTTGTGGGTGGATACGAGCAGTACTTC.

The rearrangement uses TRBV20-1 and TRBJ2-7; D is uncertain. The germline V gene encodes CDR1 DFQATT and CDR2 SNEGSKA (reference sequence). Trimming removed 0 bases at V and 2 bases at J, with 11 bases between. The CDR3 has 14 residues. Here the CDR3 DNA reads TGCAGTGCTAGAGATGCCCCCAGGCCCTACGAGCAGTACTTC. As protein: CSARDAPRPYEQYF.

The chain is built from TRBV11-2 and TRBJ2-1; tentatively, D is TRBD1 (7 bases). The CDR3 has 13 residues. The germline V and J ends were trimmed by 1 base and 9 bases, with 10 bases remaining between them. Germline CDR1 is SGHAT and CDR2 is FQNNGV. CDR3 sequence: CASSLVQGGEQFF. Written as DNA, the CDR3 is TGTGCCAGCAGCTTAGTTCAGGGGGGTGAGCAGTTCTTC.

Ten or more counts support this clonotype. The chain carries TRBV3-1 and TRBJ1-2; maybe TRBD1 (5 bases). V shed 4 bases and J shed 4 bases, with 13 bases lying between them. The CDR3 has 14 amino acids. CDR1 is LGHDT, CDR2 YNNKEL, per germline (reference sequence). CDR3 amino acids: CASSPPGAGYGYTF. The CDR3 nucleotides are TGTGCCAGCAGCCCACCTGGGGCTGGCTATGGCTACACCTTC.

This clonotype was detected only a few times. This chain connects TRBV4-1 to TRBJ2-7, with D possibly called TRBD1 or TRBD2 (6 bases each). The germline gives CDR1 MGHRA, CDR2 YSYEKL. The CDR3 sequence is 20 residues long. Between the trimmed V and J ends, which lost 3 bases and 4 bases, there was a span of 31 bases. The CDR3 nucleotides read TGCGCCAGCAGCCACGAATCGGGGGCGCTGGGCCGCGGAAGTATATACGAGCAGTACTTC. Protein: CASSHESGALGRGSIYEQYF.

This clonotype was counted ten times or more. The chain combines TRBV29-1 with TRBJ1-2; unclear D gene. This CDR3 has 12 amino acids. V was shortened by 6 bases and J by 5 bases, with 13 bases between the two germline ends. Germline V gives CDR1 SQVTM, CDR2 ANQGSEA. The CDR3 region is CSVGGWRYGYTF. CDR3 bases: TGCAGCGTGGGCGGTTGGAGGTATGGCTACACCTTC.

This clonotype has a count of ten or more. V is TRBV20-1 and J is TRBJ1-1; no firm D call. Between the trimmed V and J ends, which lost 6 bases and 5 bases, there was a span of 19 bases. This CDR3 spans 14 amino acids. From germline, CDR1 is DFQATT and CDR2 SNEGSKA (reference sequence). The CDR3 spells CSAPGGRRETEAFF. Here the CDR3 DNA reads TGCAGTGCCCCGGGAGGACGTCGGGAAACTGAAGCTTTCTTT.

This clonotype has more than one count but fewer than ten. This chain joins TRBV11-2 and TRBJ2-7, with 9 bases aligning to TRBD2. Trimming removed 7 bases from V and 6 bases from J; junction bases left unmatched: 13. Germline CDR1 and CDR2: SGHAT and FQNNGV. This CDR3 has 15 amino acids. The CDR3 nucleotides read TGTGCCAGCACCAAGACTAGCGGTCAGGCCCGCGAGCAGTACTTC. Its translation is CASTKTSGQAREQYF.

Notes on this clonotype: Being one base from a much bigger clone, this may be a read error. The genes are TRBV20-1 and TRBJ1-5; D remains ambiguous. This CDR3 region has 15 residues. Germline V gene data show CDR1 as DFQATT and CDR2 as SNEGSKA (reference sequence). The CDR3: CSPRVRGNSNQPQHF. In DNA, the CDR3 is TGCAGTCCTAGAGTGCGGGGTAATAGCAATCAGCCCCAGCATTTT.

This clonotype was seen many times. This rearrangement joins TRBV5-4 to TRBJ2-7; 8 nucleotides agree with TRBD2. The CDR3 covers 14 residues. From germline, CDR1 is SGHNT and CDR2 YYREEE (reference sequence). V trimming: 2 bases; J trimming: 7 bases; junction bases outside the gene matches: 8. Here the CDR3 DNA reads TGTGCCAGCAGCTTAGCAGCGGGAGTGAAAGAGCAGTACTTC. This sequence encodes CASSLAAGVKEQYF.

This clonotype has at least ten counts. J is TRBJ2-1 and V is TRBV7-3, with TRBD2 as a possible D gene (5 bases). Germline values: CDR1 SGHTA, CDR2 FQGTGA. V was clipped by 5 bases and J by 5 bases, with 10 bases between them. The length of the CDR3 is 13 residues. The CDR3 nucleotides read TGTGCCAGCAGCCAGACTATAGACAATGAGCAGTTCTTC. Its translation is CASSQTIDNEQFF.

This clonotype came up many times. This sequence joins TRBV6-5 and TRBJ2-1; TRBD2 matches at 9 bases. The CDR3 totals 17 residues. Germline CDR1 reads MNHEY; CDR2 reads SVGAGI. Unmatched junction bases numbered 12, after V lost 2 bases and J lost 7 bases. Here the CDR3 DNA reads TGTGCCAGCAGTTACATCTCCGGCGGGAGGGCCGGGAATGAGCAGTTCTTC. Protein sequence: CASSYISGGRAGNEQFF.

This clonotype was seen repeatedly, ten times or more. The rearrangement joins TRBV20-1 to TRBJ1-2; 8 bases are a match to TRBD1. The germline CDR1 and CDR2 sequences are DFQATT and SNEGSKA (reference sequence). With V trimmed by 3 bases and J by 13 bases, 10 bases remained unmatched. CDR3 length: 12 residues. In DNA, the CDR3 is TGCAGTGCTAGTTACAGGGGGGAGGTGGGCACCTTC. Its protein product is CSASYRGEVGTF.

The chain recombines TRBV5-1 with TRBJ2-2, with 9 bases lining up with TRBD2. The CDR3 totals 14 residues. Trimming took 5 bases from V and 6 from J; bases not matched to a gene: 5. The germline V gene has CDR1 SGHRS and CDR2 YFSETQ. The CDR3 coding sequence is TGCGCCAGCAGATTAGCGGGAGAGGCCGGGGAGCTGTTTTTT. Protein: CASRLAGEAGELFF. Supplemented by reference TRBV5-1 and TRBJ2-2, the full variable domain reads KAGVTQTPRYLIKTRGQQVTLSCSPISGHRSVSWYQQTPGQGLQFLFEYFSETQRNKGNFPGRFSGRQFSNSRSEMNVSTLELGDSALYLCASRLAGEAGELFFGEGSRLTVL.

The chain's CDR3 is CSAGGFVGLNEQFF. CDR3 sequence (DNA): TGCAGTGCTGGAGGGTTTGTAGGGTTGAATGAGCAGTTCTTC. The rearrangement joins TRBV20-1 to TRBJ2-1, with D tentatively TRBD2 (6 bases). The V gene's germline CDR1 is DFQATT and CDR2 SNEGSKA (reference sequence). The CDR3 is 14 amino acids. Trimming removed 5 bases at V and 7 bases at J, with 18 bases between.